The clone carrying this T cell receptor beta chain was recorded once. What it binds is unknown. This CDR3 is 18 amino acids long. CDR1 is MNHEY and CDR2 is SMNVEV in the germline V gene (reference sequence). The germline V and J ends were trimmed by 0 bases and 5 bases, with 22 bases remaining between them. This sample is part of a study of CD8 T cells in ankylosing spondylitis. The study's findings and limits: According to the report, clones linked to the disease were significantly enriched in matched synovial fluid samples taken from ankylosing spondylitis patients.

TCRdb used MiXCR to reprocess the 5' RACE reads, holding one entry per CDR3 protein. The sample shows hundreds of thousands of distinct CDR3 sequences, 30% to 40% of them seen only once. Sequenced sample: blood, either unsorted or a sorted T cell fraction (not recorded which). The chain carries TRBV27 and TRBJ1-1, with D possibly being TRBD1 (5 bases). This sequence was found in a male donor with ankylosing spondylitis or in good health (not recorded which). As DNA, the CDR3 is TGTGCCAGCAGTTTATCTATTTGGAGGGGAGGGGCTGCAACTGAAGCTTTCTTT. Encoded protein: CASSLSIWRGGAATEAFF.